A selection of T cell receptor beta chains follows, all from one sample in a study of CD8 T cells in Susac syndrome. In TCRdb, the immunoSEQ multiplex PCR reads were re-called with MiXCR into one record per CDR3 protein. The table lists approximately 160,000 distinct CDR3 sequences, 90% to 95% of them singletons. Material for sequencing was CD4+ T cells from PBMCs. These receptors originate from a human donor with multiple sclerosis. CDR3s include the opening cysteine and the closing phenylalanine or tryptophan. A D gene is named only where the DNA matches it firmly. Size tells how often a clone was seen (once, few, many) or the class of an expanded clone, and some rows leave it out.

abundance | j_gene | v_gene | d_gene | CDR3aa | CDR3nt
. | TRBJ2-3 | TRBV6-1 | . | CASSRAGAARTDTQYF | TGTGCCAGCAGTAGGGCAGGGGCAGCCCGCACAGATACGCAGTATTTT
once | TRBJ2-3 | TRBV30 | . | CAWSLQNTDTQYF | TGTGCCTGGAGTCTCCAAAACACAGATACGCAGTATTTT
. | TRBJ1-2 | TRBV3-1 | TRBD1 | CASSQDDRAGSGYTF | TGTGCCAGCAGCCAAGACGACAGGGCGGGGAGCGGCTACACCTTC
few | TRBJ1-1 | TRBV30 | . | CAWRDSGVTEAFF | TGTGCCTGGAGGGACTCAGGGGTCACTGAAGCTTTCTTT
. | TRBJ1-6 | TRBV7-9 | TRBD1 | CASSLEGQGVSPLHF | TGTGCCAGCAGCTTAGAGGGACAGGGTGTTTCACCCCTCCACTTT
. | TRBJ2-7 | TRBV10-3 | . | CAIGGGGSRSYEQYF | TGTGCCATCGGTGGTGGGGGGAGCCGATCCTACGAGCAGTACTTC
few | TRBJ2-3 | TRBV20-1 | TRBD1 | CSAGPGQGTDTQYF | TGCAGTGCGGGTCCGGGACAGGGAACAGATACGCAGTATTTT
. | TRBJ2-7 | TRBV7-2 | TRBD2 | CASSLTSGRGPYEQYF | TGTGCCAGCAGCTTGACTAGCGGGAGAGGTCCCTACGAGCAGTACTTC
. | TRBJ1-1 | TRBV19 | . | CASSAERDTEAFF | TGTGCCAGTAGTGCGGAGCGGGACACTGAAGCTTTCTTT
. | TRBJ2-1 | TRBV24-1 | TRBD1 | CATSDSGTGGWNEQFF | TGTGCCACCAGTGACTCCGGGACAGGGGGCTGGAATGAGCAGTTCTTC
. | TRBJ2-2 | TRBV28 | . | CASTLGGAGGTGELFF | TGTGCCAGCACTCTGGGGGGGGCCGGAGGAACCGGGGAGCTGTTTTTT
. | TRBJ1-1 | TRBV5-6 | . | CASSFSTEAFF | TGTGCCAGCAGCTTTTCTACTGAAGCTTTCTTT
once | TRBJ2-1 | TRBV20-1 | . | CSPSKGPLSSYNEQFF | TGCAGTCCATCAAAGGGACCCCTGAGCTCCTACAATGAGCAGTTCTTC
. | TRBJ2-1 | TRBV20-1 | . | CSGAGPQNLQFF | TGCAGTGGTGCAGGGCCGCAAAATCTGCAGTTCTTC
. | TRBJ2-7 | TRBV3-1 | . | CASSQVGSYEQYF | TGTGCCAGCAGCCAGGTAGGCTCCTACGAGCAGTACTTC
. | TRBJ1-2 | TRBV28 | TRBD1 | CASSSYRGLNYGYTF | TGTGCCAGCAGTTCGTACAGGGGTTTGAACTATGGCTACACCTTC
. | TRBJ2-7 | TRBV11-2 | TRBD1 | CASSSRQGAADTGEQYF | TGTGCCAGCAGCTCACGACAGGGGGCGGCCGACACAGGCGAGCAGTACTTC
once | TRBJ2-6 | TRBV19 | . | CASGSGMAGANVLTF | TGTGCCAGTGGATCAGGGATGGCTGGGGCCAACGTCCTGACTTTC
. | TRBJ2-2 | TRBV9 | TRBD2 | CASSPTGSGGMGTGELFF | TGTGCCAGCAGCCCCACTGGTAGCGGGGGAATGGGGACCGGGGAGCTGTTTTTT
. | TRBJ2-3 | TRBV11-2 | TRBD2 | CASSSTRTGGADTQYF | TGTGCCAGCAGCTCAACCCGGACGGGGGGGGCAGATACGCAGTATTTT
. | TRBJ2-2 | TRBV2 | TRBD2 | CASSVGLADTGELFF | TGTGCCAGCAGTGTGGGACTAGCGGACACCGGGGAGCTGTTTTTT
. | TRBJ2-3 | TRBV20-1 | . | CSARLVGTDTQYF | TGCAGTGCCAGACTAGTCGGAACAGATACGCAGTATTTT
. | TRBJ2-5 | TRBV15 | . | CATSRGELATRETQYF | TGTGCCACCAGCAGGGGGGAGCTAGCGACTAGAGAGACCCAGTACTTC
. | TRBJ2-3 | TRBV5-1 | . | CASSSSDPSTDTQYF | TGCGCCAGCAGCTCCTCGGACCCGAGCACAGATACGCAGTATTTT
. | TRBJ2-1 | TRBV10-2 | TRBD2 | CASSGGASGYEQFF | TGCGCCAGCAGTGGTGGGGCTAGCGGTTATGAGCAGTTCTTC
once | TRBJ1-3 | TRBV15 | . | CATRIPSENTIYF | TGTGCCACCCGGATTCCCTCTGAAAACACCATATATTTT
. | TRBJ1-1 | TRBV5-1 | . | CASKQGFTNTEAFF | TGCGCCAGCAAGCAGGGGTTCACGAACACTGAAGCTTTCTTT
. | TRBJ2-2 | TRBV3-1 | . | CASSQAPRLRNTGELFF | TGTGCCAGCAGCCAGGCCCCGAGACTCAGGAACACCGGGGAGCTGTTTTTT
. | TRBJ1-2 | TRBV9 | TRBD1 | CASSIKDRENYGYTF | TGTGCCAGCAGCATAAAGGACAGGGAAAACTATGGCTACACCTTC
. | TRBJ2-5 | TRBV5-1 | . | CASSLGLQGGQGVETQYF | TGCGCCAGCAGCTTGGGCTTACAGGGAGGTCAAGGAGTAGAGACCCAGTACTTC
. | TRBJ1-2 | TRBV27 | . | CASSLSIGVNYGYTF | TGTGCCAGCAGTTTATCGATAGGGGTAAACTATGGCTACACCTTC
. | TRBJ2-3 | TRBV28 | . | CASSPPPRRGTDTQYF | TGTGCCAGCAGTCCCCCGCCTCGGAGGGGCACAGATACGCAGTATTTT
. | TRBJ2-7 | TRBV12-3/TRBV12-4 | . | CASSFAGVSYEQYF | TGTGCCAGCAGTTTCGCCGGGGTTTCCTACGAGCAGTACTTC
. | TRBJ2-1 | TRBV30 | . | CAWNSRGYEQFF | TGTGCCTGGAACTCGCGGGGCTATGAGCAGTTCTTC
once | TRBJ2-3 | TRBV20-1 | . | CSSPASLGTDTQYF | TGCAGTTCTCCGGCTTCCCTGGGCACAGATACGCAGTATTTT
. | TRBJ2-7 | TRBV28 | TRBD2 | CASGRLAGGYEQYF | TGTGCCAGCGGACGACTAGCGGGAGGTTACGAGCAGTACTTC
. | TRBJ2-1 | TRBV30 | TRBD2 | CAWSGGLAGANEQFF | TGTGCCTGGAGTGGGGGACTAGCTGGGGCCAATGAGCAGTTCTTC
. | TRBJ2-1 | TRBV27 | . | CASSLSGASNNEQFF | TGTGCCAGCAGTTTATCGGGGGCTAGTAACAATGAGCAGTTCTTC
once | TRBJ2-4 | TRBV28 | . | CASSVGQLAKNIQYF | TGTGCCAGCAGCGTGGGACAACTAGCCAAAAACATTCAGTACTTC
. | TRBJ2-7 | TRBV6-2/TRBV6-3 | . | CASSYRGDEQYF | TGTGCCAGCAGTTACAGGGGCGACGAGCAGTACTTC
. | TRBJ1-5 | TRBV28 | . | CASSPGRGASNQPQHF | TGTGCCAGCAGCCCTGGGCGAGGGGCCTCTAATCAGCCCCAGCATTTT
. | TRBJ2-2 | TRBV10-1 | . | CASSEFGERNNTGELFF | TGCGCCAGCAGTGAGTTTGGAGAGAGGAACAACACCGGGGAGCTGTTTTTT
. | TRBJ2-7 | TRBV7-2 | . | CASSLFMGGVYEQYF | TGTGCCAGCAGCTTATTTATGGGGGGAGTCTACGAGCAGTACTTC
. | TRBJ1-6 | TRBV30 | . | CAWSVWGNRGYSPLHF | TGTGCCTGGAGTGTATGGGGGAATAGAGGGTATTCACCCCTCCACTTT
. | TRBJ2-4 | TRBV28 | TRBD1 | CASSPPDRGGIQYF | TGTGCCAGCAGTCCGCCGGACAGGGGAGGCATTCAGTACTTC
. | TRBJ1-2 | TRBV2 | . | CASKGSGGYTF | TGTGCCAGCAAGGGATCTGGGGGCTACACCTTC
. | TRBJ1-3 | TRBV7-9 | TRBD1 | CASTPWRGHETGNTIYF | TGTGCCAGCACCCCTTGGAGGGGGCACGAGACGGGAAACACCATATATTTT
. | TRBJ1-4 | TRBV27 | TRBD1 | CASSKGQEFEKLFF | TGTGCCAGCAGCAAGGGACAGGAATTTGAAAAACTGTTTTTT
. | TRBJ2-3 | TRBV5-1 | TRBD1 | CASSSQGAGTDTQYF | TGCGCCAGCAGCTCACAGGGGGCCGGCACAGATACGCAGTATTTT
once | TRBJ2-6 | TRBV7-9 | . | CASSPYGANVLTF | TGTGCCAGCAGTCCTTACGGGGCCAACGTCCTGACTTTC
. | TRBJ1-1 | TRBV19 | . | CASSMRLPGTEAFF | TGTGCCAGTAGTATGAGGCTACCGGGCACTGAAGCTTTCTTT
. | TRBJ1-2 | TRBV5-6 | . | CASSRLGRGNNGYTF | TGTGCCAGCAGCCGACTCGGGAGAGGAAATAATGGCTACACCTTC
. | TRBJ2-5 | TRBV2 | . | CASSEGSQGGYQETQYF | TGTGCCAGCAGTGAGGGCAGCCAGGGGGGGTACCAAGAGACCCAGTACTTC
. | TRBJ2-1 | TRBV6-1 | TRBD2 | CASKLLAGLNNEQFF | TGTGCCAGCAAGCTACTAGCGGGACTTAACAATGAGCAGTTCTTC
. | TRBJ1-3 | TRBV20-1 | TRBD1 | CSAPRTGGSGNTIYF | TGCAGTGCTCCTAGGACAGGGGGCTCTGGAAACACCATATATTTT
. | TRBJ1-2 | TRBV7-2 | TRBD1 | CASSPWDRPNYGYTF | TGTGCCAGCAGCCCGTGGGACAGACCAAACTATGGCTACACCTTC
. | TRBJ1-2 | TRBV5-5 | . | CASSVREGTPYGYTF | TGTGCCAGCAGCGTGAGGGAGGGAACCCCCTATGGCTACACCTTC
. | TRBJ2-3 | TRBV6-2/TRBV6-3 | . | CATSMVQWGTQYF | TGTGCCACCAGCATGGTGCAGTGGGGTACGCAGTATTTT
once | TRBJ2-3 | TRBV14 | TRBD2 | CASSQNGGGDSDTQYF | TGTGCCAGCAGCCAAAACGGTGGGGGGGACTCAGATACGCAGTATTTT